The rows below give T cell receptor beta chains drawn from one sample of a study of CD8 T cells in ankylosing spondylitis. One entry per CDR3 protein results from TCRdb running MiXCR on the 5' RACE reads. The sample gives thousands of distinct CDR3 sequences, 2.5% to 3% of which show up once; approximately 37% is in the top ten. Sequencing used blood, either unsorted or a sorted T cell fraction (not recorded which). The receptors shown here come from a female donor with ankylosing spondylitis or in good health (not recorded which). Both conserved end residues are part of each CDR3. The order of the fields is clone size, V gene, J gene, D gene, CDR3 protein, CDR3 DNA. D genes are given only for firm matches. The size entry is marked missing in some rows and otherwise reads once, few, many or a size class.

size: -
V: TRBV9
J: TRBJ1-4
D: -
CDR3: CASSADGLNEKLFF
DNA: TGTGCCAGCAGCGCTGACGGGCTAAATGAAAAACTGTTTTTT

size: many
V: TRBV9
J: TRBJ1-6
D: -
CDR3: CASSKGDYNSPLHF
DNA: TGTGCCAGCAGCAAGGGCGACTATAATTCACCCCTCCACTTT

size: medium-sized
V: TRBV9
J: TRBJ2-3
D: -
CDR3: CASSVDGSGGDTQYF
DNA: TGTGCCAGCAGCGTAGATGGTAGTGGCGGAGATACGCAGTATTTT

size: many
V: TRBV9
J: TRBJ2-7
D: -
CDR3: CASSVGGREKVYEQYF
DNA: TGTGCCAGCAGCGTAGGCGGCCGGGAGAAAGTCTACGAGCAGTACTTC

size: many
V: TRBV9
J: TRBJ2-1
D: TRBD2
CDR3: CASSVGGGSSGEQFF
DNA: TGTGCCAGCAGCGTAGGCGGGGGGAGCTCGGGTGAGCAGTTCTTC

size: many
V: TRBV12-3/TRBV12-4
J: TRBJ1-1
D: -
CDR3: CASRDRYARTEAFF
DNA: TGTGCCAGCAGGGACCGATACGCGAGGACTGAAGCTTTCTTT

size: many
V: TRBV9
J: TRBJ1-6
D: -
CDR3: CASSVNRDGSYNSPLHF
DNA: TGTGCCAGCAGCGTCAACAGGGACGGCTCCTATAATTCACCCCTCCACTTT

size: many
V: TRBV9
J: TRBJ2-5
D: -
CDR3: CASSVELRGETQYF
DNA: TGTGCCAGCAGCGTAGAGTTGCGCGGGGAGACCCAGTACTTC

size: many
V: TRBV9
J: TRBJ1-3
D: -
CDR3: CASSVGSEGGNTIYF
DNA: TGTGCCAGCAGCGTTGGTTCCGAGGGTGGAAACACCATATATTTT

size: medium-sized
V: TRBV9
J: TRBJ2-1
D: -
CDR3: CASSSKRGGTYNEQFF
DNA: TGTGCCAGCAGCTCAAAACGGGGAGGAACCTACAATGAGCAGTTCTTC

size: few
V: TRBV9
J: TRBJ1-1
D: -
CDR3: CASSAFSGRTEAFF
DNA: TGTGCCAGCAGCGCTTTCTCGGGACGCACTGAAGCTTTCTTT

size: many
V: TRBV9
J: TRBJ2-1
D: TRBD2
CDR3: CASSVDGSGTNEQFF
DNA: TGTGCCAGCAGCGTAGATGGTAGCGGGACGAATGAGCAGTTCTTC

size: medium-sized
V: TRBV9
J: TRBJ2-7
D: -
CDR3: CASSAPGSYEQYF
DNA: TGTGCCAGCAGCGCGCCGGGATCCTACGAGCAGTACTTC

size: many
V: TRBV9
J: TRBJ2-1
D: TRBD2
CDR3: CASSVGGASGYNEQFF
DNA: TGTGCCAGCAGCGTAGGGGGAGCTAGCGGCTACAATGAGCAGTTCTTC

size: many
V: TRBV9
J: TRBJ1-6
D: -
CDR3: CASSVGGSSYNSPLHF
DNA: TGTGCCAGCAGCGTTGGGGGGAGCTCCTATAATTCACCCCTCCACTTT

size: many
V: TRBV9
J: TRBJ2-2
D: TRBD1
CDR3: CASSGQGAGELFF
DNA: TGTGCCAGCAGCGGACAGGGGGCGGGGGAGCTGTTTTTT

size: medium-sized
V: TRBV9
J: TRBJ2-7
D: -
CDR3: CASSGGNSYEQYF
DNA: TGTGCCAGCAGCGGCGGGAATTCCTACGAGCAGTACTTC

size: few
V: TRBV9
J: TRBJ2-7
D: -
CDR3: CASSVSGDYEQYF
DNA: TGTGCCAGCAGCGTTTCAGGAGACTACGAGCAGTACTTC

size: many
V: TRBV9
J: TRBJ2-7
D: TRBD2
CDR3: CASSPNGGVYEQYF
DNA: TGTGCCAGCAGCCCAAATGGGGGGGTTTACGAGCAGTACTTC

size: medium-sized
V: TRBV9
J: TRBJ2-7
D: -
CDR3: CASSAHGQGLGSYEQYF
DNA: TGTGCCAGCAGCGCCCATGGACAGGGACTAGGTTCCTACGAGCAGTACTTC

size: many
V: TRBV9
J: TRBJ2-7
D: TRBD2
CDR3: CASSAGTSGTYEQYF
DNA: TGTGCCAGCAGCGCGGGGACTAGCGGGACCTACGAGCAGTACTTC

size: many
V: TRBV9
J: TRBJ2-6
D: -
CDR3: CASSGPPGAGGANVLTF
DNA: TGTGCCAGCAGCGGACCTCCGGGGGCGGGAGGGGCCAACGTCCTGACTTTC

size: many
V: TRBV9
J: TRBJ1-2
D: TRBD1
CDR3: CASSVSQTGGYTF
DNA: TGTGCCAGCAGCGTGTCACAGACAGGGGGCTACACCTTC

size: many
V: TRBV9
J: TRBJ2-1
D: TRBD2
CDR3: CASSVGGVGNEQFF
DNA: TGTGCCAGCAGCGTGGGGGGGGTGGGGAATGAGCAGTTCTTC

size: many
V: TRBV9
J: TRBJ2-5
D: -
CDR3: CASSGYSGETQYF
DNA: TGTGCCAGCAGCGGCTACTCTGGGGAGACCCAGTACTTC

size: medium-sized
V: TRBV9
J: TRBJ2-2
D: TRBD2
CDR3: CASSIVASGGDYTGELFF
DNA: TGTGCCAGCAGCATAGTGGCTAGCGGGGGCGATTACACCGGGGAGCTGTTTTTT

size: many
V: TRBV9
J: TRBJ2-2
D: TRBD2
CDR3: CASSVVREGSTGELFF
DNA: TGTGCCAGCAGCGTAGTTCGGGAGGGCTCCACCGGGGAGCTGTTTTTT

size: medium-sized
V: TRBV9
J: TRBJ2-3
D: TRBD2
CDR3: CASSVGGGPADTQYF
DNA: TGTGCCAGCAGCGTCGGCGGGGGGCCCGCAGATACGCAGTATTTT

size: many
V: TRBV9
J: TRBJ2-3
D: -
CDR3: CASSLVSGPGDTQYF
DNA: TGTGCCAGCAGCCTAGTAAGCGGGCCCGGCGATACGCAGTATTTT

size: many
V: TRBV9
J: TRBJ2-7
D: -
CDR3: CASSVGKDSSSYEQYF
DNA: TGTGCCAGCAGCGTAGGTAAGGACAGTTCATCCTACGAGCAGTACTTC

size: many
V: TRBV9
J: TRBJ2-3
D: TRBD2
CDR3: CASSVVASGPDTQYF
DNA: TGTGCCAGCAGCGTAGTTGCTAGCGGGCCAGATACGCAGTATTTT

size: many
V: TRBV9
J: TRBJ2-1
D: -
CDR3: CASSVGGLVGNEQFF
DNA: TGTGCCAGCAGCGTAGGGGGGCTTGTGGGGAATGAGCAGTTCTTC

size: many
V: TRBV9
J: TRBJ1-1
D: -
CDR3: CASSGETDPVLMNTEAFF
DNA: TGTGCCAGCAGCGGGGAGACAGATCCGGTTCTCATGAACACTGAAGCTTTCTTT

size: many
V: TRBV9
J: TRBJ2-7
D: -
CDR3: CASSGREPSEQYF
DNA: TGTGCCAGCAGCGGGAGAGAACCTTCCGAGCAGTACTTC

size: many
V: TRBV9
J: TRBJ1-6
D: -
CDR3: CASSTTVQQSSYNSPLHF
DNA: TGTGCCAGCAGCACGACAGTCCAACAGAGCTCCTATAATTCACCCCTCCACTTT

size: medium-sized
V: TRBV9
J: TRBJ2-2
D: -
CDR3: CASSVGQGSGELFF
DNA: TGTGCCAGCAGCGTAGGGCAGGGTTCCGGGGAGCTGTTTTTT

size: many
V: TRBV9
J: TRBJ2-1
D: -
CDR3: CASSASDEQFF
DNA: TGTGCCAGCAGCGCGAGCGATGAGCAGTTCTTC

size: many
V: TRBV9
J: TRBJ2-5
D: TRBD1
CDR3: CASSVEPGQVGETQYF
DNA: TGTGCCAGCAGCGTAGAGCCGGGACAGGTCGGAGAGACCCAGTACTTC

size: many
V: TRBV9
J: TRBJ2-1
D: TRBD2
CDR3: CASSVGLADHNEQFF
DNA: TGTGCCAGCAGCGTAGGACTAGCGGACCACAATGAGCAGTTCTTC

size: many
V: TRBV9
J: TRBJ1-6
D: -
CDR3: CASSVAEGGPNSPLHF
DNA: TGTGCCAGCAGCGTAGCCGAAGGGGGACCGAACTCACCCCTCCACTTT

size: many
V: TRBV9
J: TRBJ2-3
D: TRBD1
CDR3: CASRGQRSTDTQYF
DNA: TGTGCCAGCAGGGGACAGCGTAGCACAGATACGCAGTATTTT

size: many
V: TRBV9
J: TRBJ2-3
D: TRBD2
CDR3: CASSEPAGGGTDTQYF
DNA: TGTGCCAGCAGCGAACCGGCGGGGGGGGGCACAGATACGCAGTATTTT

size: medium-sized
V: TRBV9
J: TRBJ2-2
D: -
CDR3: CASSPEYAGELFF
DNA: TGTGCCAGCAGCCCGGAGTACGCCGGGGAGCTGTTTTTT

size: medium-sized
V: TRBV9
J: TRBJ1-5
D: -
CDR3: CASSVGGDNQPQHF
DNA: TGTGCCAGCAGCGTAGGAGGGGACAATCAGCCCCAGCATTTT

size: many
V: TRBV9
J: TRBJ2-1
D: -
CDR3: CASSGVGGNNEQFF
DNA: TGTGCCAGCAGCGGAGTCGGGGGAAACAATGAGCAGTTCTTC